A selection of T cell receptor beta chains follows, all from one sample in a study of blood T cell repertoires in COVID-19. Here immunoSEQ multiplex PCR was the method, and the copy in TCRdb shows in-frame clones only, minus some. The sample shows some 66,000 clones, approximately 93% of them seen only once. The sequenced sample was peripheral blood. The receptors originated from a man between 65 and 85 years old with active COVID-19. CDR3s include the opening cysteine and the closing phenylalanine or tryptophan. A D gene is named only where the DNA matches it firmly. Expanded clones get a size class; other rows say once, few or many, or leave the size out.

size: .; J: TRBJ1-2; V: TRBV3-1/TRBV3-2; D: .; DNA: TGTGCCAGCAGCCGCCTAGCCTATGGCTACACCTTC; CDR3: CASSRLAYGYTF
size: .; J: TRBJ2-2; V: TRBV4-3; D: .; DNA: TGCGCCAGCAGCCTCCACAGGAGCCTCACCGGGGAGCTGTTTTTT; CDR3: CASSLHRSLTGELFF
size: .; J: TRBJ1-5; V: TRBV28; D: .; DNA: TGTGCCAGCAGTTACAGATCCAATCAGCCCCAGCATTTT; CDR3: CASSYRSNQPQHF
size: .; J: TRBJ1-6; V: TRBV7-2; D: .; DNA: TGTGCCAGCAGCTTAGCTTCCGGGTTTTCACCCCTCCACTTT; CDR3: CASSLASGFSPLHF
size: .; J: TRBJ2-1; V: TRBV9; D: TRBD2; DNA: TGTGCCAGCAGCGTAGTAAGCGGGGGGTCGACCAATGAGCAGTTCTTC; CDR3: CASSVVSGGSTNEQFF
size: .; J: TRBJ2-2; V: TRBV19; D: TRBD1; DNA: TGTGCCAGTAGTACACCCCCGGGACAGGGGGCCGGGGAGCTGTTTTTT; CDR3: CASSTPPGQGAGELFF
size: .; J: TRBJ1-2; V: TRBV6-4; D: .; DNA: TGTGCCAGCAGTGACTCGAGTTCAGGTGGTGGCTACACCTTC; CDR3: CASSDSSSGGGYTF
size: .; J: TRBJ2-5; V: TRBV20-1; D: .; DNA: TGCAGTGCCCCGGCCGGGGAGACCCAGTACTTC; CDR3: CSAPAGETQYF
size: .; J: TRBJ1-5; V: TRBV5-1; D: TRBD1; DNA: TGCGCCAGCAGCTCCGGGACAGGGTTCAATCAGCCCCAGCATTTT; CDR3: CASSSGTGFNQPQHF
size: once; J: TRBJ2-5; V: TRBV6-5; D: TRBD1; DNA: TGTGCCAGCAGTAACCTTTGGACAGGGAAAGAGACCCAGTACTTC; CDR3: CASSNLWTGKETQYF
size: .; J: TRBJ2-7; V: TRBV21-1; D: .; DNA: TGTGCCAGCAGCCCCCGGGTAATCAGTCCCTACGAGCAGTACTTC; CDR3: CASSPRVISPYEQYF
size: .; J: TRBJ2-5; V: TRBV4-1; D: TRBD2; DNA: TGCGCCAGCAGCCAAGATCACCCGCGGGGGGGCGGAGAGACCCAGTACTTC; CDR3: CASSQDHPRGGGETQYF
size: .; J: TRBJ2-7; V: TRBV6-1; D: .; DNA: TGTGCCAGCAGTGAAGCGGTCGGAAGGGGAACCTACGAGCAGTACTTC; CDR3: CASSEAVGRGTYEQYF
size: .; J: TRBJ2-2; V: TRBV7-9; D: TRBD1; DNA: TGTGCCAGCAGCTTAACAGGGGTGTCCGGGGAGCTGTTTTTT; CDR3: CASSLTGVSGELFF
size: .; J: TRBJ1-1; V: TRBV29-1; D: TRBD1; DNA: TGCAGCGGACAGGGAGGCGGCACTGAAGCTTTCTTT; CDR3: CSGQGGGTEAFF
size: .; J: TRBJ2-2; V: TRBV2; D: .; DNA: TGTGCCAGCAGTGAAACACTAGTCACCGGGGAGCTGTTTTTT; CDR3: CASSETLVTGELFF
size: .; J: TRBJ1-2; V: TRBV5-1; D: TRBD1; DNA: TGCGCCAGCAGACCTCGGACAGGCCAGAACTATGGCTACACCTTC; CDR3: CASRPRTGQNYGYTF
size: .; J: TRBJ2-3; V: TRBV2; D: .; DNA: TGTGCCAGCATCTTAGAGGGGGGGCTTGCAGATACGCAGTATTTT; CDR3: CASILEGGLADTQYF
size: .; J: TRBJ2-5; V: TRBV6-5; D: TRBD1; DNA: TGTGCCAGATCTCGAGACAGGGTGAGGGAGACCCAGTACTTC; CDR3: CARSRDRVRETQYF
size: .; J: TRBJ2-1; V: TRBV5-1; D: .; DNA: TGCGCCAGCAGCTTGGATGAGGCGGGGGCCTACTACAATGAGCAGTTCTTC; CDR3: CASSLDEAGAYYNEQFF
size: .; J: TRBJ1-4; V: TRBV6-1; D: .; DNA: TGTGCCAGCAGGACCTACCGGGACAATAATGAAAAACTGTTTTTT; CDR3: CASRTYRDNNEKLFF
size: .; J: TRBJ1-3; V: TRBV5-4; D: .; DNA: TGTGCCAGCAGCTTAATTCGGGGTGCCTCTGGAAACACCATATATTTT; CDR3: CASSLIRGASGNTIYF
size: .; J: TRBJ1-3; V: TRBV28; D: TRBD1; DNA: TGTGCCAGCAGTTTCAGGGGGCCTCTTGGAGACACCATATATTTT; CDR3: CASSFRGPLGDTIYF
size: .; J: TRBJ1-1; V: TRBV10-3; D: .; DNA: TGTGCCATCAGTTCAGGCGGACTAATGAACACTGAAGCTTTCTTT; CDR3: CAISSGGLMNTEAFF
size: .; J: TRBJ1-1; V: TRBV16; D: .; DNA: TGTGCCAGCAGCCGACGGACAGAGAACACTGAAGCTTTCTTT; CDR3: CASSRRTENTEAFF